This TCR beta chain comes out of a study of PD-L1 blockade in urothelial cancer. The overall study: T cell content in blood samples showed a median of about 150,000.

Libraries were prepared by immunoSEQ multiplex PCR; TCRdb keeps only in-frame clonotypes and omits some of them. The table shows 23,000 or so clones, with about four fifths occurring only once. In the case of this clone: Its antigen is currently unknown.

Study outcomes and limitations: Pretreatment blood TCR clonality under the median forecast improved survival.

The time point is: peripheral blood 6 weeks after treatment start. The patients had locally advanced or metastatic urothelial carcinoma. The study collected 1 to 8 samples per patient, pretreatment and on-treatment. Sequences were derived from PBMCs, sampled around atezolizumab (anti-PD-L1) treatment. The source is a man aged 65 to 85 with urothelial cancer.

CDR3: CASSVDPDTHEQYF. The CDR3 nucleotides are TGTGCCAGCAGCGTAGATCCGGACACCCACGAGCAGTACTTC. The V and J genes are TRBV9 and TRBJ2-7, with D maybe TRBD1 (5 bases). Looked up from germline, CDR1 is SGDLS and CDR2 is YYNGEE. This CDR3 has 14 residues. Trimming pared 0 bases from V and 5 bases from J, leaving 12 bases between. The full variable domain, rest sourced from reference TRBV9 and TRBJ2-7, is DSGVTQTPKHLITATGQRVTLRCSPRSGDLSVYWYQQSLDQGLQFLIQYYNGEERAKGNILERFSAQQFPDLHSELNLSSLELGDSALYFCASSVDPDTHEQYFGPGTRLTVT.